This T cell receptor beta chain was recovered during a study of CD8+CD57+ T cells in acquired aplastic anemia. Study findings and constraints: Patients had around 30 CD8+ CDR3 sequences in common with controls (the shared set).

V shed 8 bases and J shed 4 bases, with 9 bases lying between them. The germline CDR1 and CDR2 sequences are SNHLY and FYNNEI. The CDR3 has 13 residues. TCR beta VDJ and CDR3 profiling used genomic DNA as template. TCRdb recomputed calls from the reads with MiXCR, one row per CDR3 protein. The table lists 250,000 to 350,000 distinct CDR3 sequences, 56% of them singletons. In regard to this clonotype: Its antigen is still unknown.

The rearrangement uses TRBV2 and TRBJ1-6, with D uncertain. The sequence was collected from a human donor with severe aplastic anemia or a healthy control (not recorded which). Input material: sorted CD4+, CD8+, or CD8+CD57+ T cells (not recorded which) from PBMCs. The CDR3 spells CASAGEYNSPLHF. DNA for the CDR3: TGTGCCAGCGCTGGGGAGTATAATTCACCCCTCCACTTT.